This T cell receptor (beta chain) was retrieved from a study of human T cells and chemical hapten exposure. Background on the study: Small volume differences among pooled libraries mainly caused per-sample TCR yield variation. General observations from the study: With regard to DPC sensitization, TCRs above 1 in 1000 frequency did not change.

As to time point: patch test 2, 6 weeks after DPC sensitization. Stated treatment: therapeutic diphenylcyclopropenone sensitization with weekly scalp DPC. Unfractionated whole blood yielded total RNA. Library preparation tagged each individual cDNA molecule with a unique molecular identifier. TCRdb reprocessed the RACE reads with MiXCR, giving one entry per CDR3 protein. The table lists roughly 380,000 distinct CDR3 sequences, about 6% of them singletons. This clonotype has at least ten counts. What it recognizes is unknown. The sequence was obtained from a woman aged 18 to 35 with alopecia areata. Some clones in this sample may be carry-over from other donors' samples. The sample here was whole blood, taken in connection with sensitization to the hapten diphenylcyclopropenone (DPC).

The CDR3 bases are TGTGCCAGCAGCTCTACGGGACAGTTTGAAGCTTTCTTT. Encoded protein: CASSSTGQFEAFF. This chain connects TRBV7-2 to TRBJ1-1; TRBD1 aligns across 7 bases. Germline V gene lookup returns CDR1 SGHTA and CDR2 FQGNSA. J lost 7 bases, V lost 4 bases, and 6 bases had no gene match. The CDR3 totals 13 residues.